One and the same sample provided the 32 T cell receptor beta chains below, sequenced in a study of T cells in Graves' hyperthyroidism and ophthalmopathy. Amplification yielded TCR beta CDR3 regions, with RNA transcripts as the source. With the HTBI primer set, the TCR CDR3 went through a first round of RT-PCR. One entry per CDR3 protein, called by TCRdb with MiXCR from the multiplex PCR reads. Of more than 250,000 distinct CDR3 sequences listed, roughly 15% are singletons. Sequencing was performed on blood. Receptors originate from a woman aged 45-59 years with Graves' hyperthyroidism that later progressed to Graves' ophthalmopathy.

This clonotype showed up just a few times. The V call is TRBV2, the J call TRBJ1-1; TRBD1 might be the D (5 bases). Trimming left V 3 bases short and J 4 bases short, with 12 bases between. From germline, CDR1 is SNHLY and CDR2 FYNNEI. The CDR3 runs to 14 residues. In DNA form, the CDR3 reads TGTGCCAGCAGTGAGACGGGGGGTTCCACTGAAGCTTTCTTT. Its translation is CASSETGGSTEAFF.

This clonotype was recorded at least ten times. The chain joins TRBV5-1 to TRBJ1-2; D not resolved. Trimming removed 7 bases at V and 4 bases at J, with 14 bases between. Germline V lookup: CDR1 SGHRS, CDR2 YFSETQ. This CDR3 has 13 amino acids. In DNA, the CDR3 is TGCGCCAGCGATGACGGGGTAGGCTATGGCTACACCTTC. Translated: CASDDGVGYGYTF.

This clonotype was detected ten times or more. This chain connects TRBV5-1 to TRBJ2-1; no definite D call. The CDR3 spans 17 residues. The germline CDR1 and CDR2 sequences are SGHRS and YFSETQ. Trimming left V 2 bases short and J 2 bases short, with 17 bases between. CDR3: CASSFNPLAPPYNEQFF. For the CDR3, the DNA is TGCGCCAGCAGCTTCAACCCACTCGCCCCCCCCTACAATGAGCAGTTCTTC. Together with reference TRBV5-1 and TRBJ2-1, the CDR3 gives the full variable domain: KAGVTQTPRYLIKTRGQQVTLSCSPISGHRSVSWYQQTPGQGLQFLFEYFSETQRNKGNFPGRFSGRQFSNSRSEMNVSTLELGDSALYLCASSFNPLAPPYNEQFFGPGTRLTVL.

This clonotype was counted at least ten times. Here the CDR3 DNA reads TGTGCCAGCTCCCAGGGGCTCGTCCAGCCCCAGCATTTT. It codes for CASSQGLVQPQHF. The chain combines TRBV18 with TRBJ1-5; D is possibly TRBD1 (6 bases). The CDR3 extends over 13 amino acids. Germline V gene lookup returns CDR1 KGHSH and CDR2 LQKENI. V lost 6 bases, J lost 7 bases, and 13 bases lay in between.

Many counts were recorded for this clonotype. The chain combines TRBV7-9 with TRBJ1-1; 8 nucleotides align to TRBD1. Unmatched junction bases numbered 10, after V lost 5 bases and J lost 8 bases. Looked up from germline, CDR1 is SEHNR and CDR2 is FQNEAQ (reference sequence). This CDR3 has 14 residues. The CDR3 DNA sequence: TGTGCCAGCAGCACCCGGGTACAGGGGGTCGAAGCTTTCTTT. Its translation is CASSTRVQGVEAFF.

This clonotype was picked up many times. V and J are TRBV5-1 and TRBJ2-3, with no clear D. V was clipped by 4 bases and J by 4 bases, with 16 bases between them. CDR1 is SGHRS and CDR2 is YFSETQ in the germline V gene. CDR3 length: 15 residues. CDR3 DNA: TGCGCCAGCAGCGCGGACCCCCAATATCCAGATACGCAGTATTTT. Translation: CASSADPQYPDTQYF.

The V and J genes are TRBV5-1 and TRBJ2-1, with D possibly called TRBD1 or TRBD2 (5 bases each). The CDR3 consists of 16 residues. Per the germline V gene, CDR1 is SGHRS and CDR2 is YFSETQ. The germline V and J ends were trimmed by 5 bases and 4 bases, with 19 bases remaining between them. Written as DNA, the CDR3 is TGCGCCAGCAGGCCCACTCTGTGGGACGGTTACAATGAGCAGTTCTTC. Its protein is CASRPTLWDGYNEQFF.

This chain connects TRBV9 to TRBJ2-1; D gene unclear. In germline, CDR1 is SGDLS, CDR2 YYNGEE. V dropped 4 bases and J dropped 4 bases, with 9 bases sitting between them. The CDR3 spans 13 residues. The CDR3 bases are TGTGCCAGCAGCCCCCCGGGTTACAATGAGCAGTTCTTC. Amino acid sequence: CASSPPGYNEQFF.

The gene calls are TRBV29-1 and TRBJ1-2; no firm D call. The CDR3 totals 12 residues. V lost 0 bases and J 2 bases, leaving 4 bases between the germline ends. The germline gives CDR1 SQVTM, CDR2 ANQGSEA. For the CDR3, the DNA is TGCAGCGTTGAAGACAGAAACTATGGCTACACCTTC. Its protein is CSVEDRNYGYTF.

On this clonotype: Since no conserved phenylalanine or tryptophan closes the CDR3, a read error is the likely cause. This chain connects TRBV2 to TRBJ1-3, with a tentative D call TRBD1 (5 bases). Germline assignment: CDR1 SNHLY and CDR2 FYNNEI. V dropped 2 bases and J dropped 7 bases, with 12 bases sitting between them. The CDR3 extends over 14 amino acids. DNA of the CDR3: TGTGCCAGCAGTGAAACGACAGTCGGGAACACCATATATCTT. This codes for CASSETTVGNTIYL.

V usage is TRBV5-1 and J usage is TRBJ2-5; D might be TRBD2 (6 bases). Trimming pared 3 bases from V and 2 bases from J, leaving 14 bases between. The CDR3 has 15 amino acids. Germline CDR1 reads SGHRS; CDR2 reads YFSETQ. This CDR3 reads CASSWGGTQQETQYF. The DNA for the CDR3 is TGCGCCAGCAGCTGGGGTGGGACTCAACAAGAGACCCAGTACTTC. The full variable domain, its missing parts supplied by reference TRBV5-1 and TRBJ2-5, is KAGVTQTPRYLIKTRGQQVTLSCSPISGHRSVSWYQQTPGQGLQFLFEYFSETQRNKGNFPGRFSGRQFSNSRSEMNVSTLELGDSALYLCASSWGGTQQETQYFGPGTRLLVL.

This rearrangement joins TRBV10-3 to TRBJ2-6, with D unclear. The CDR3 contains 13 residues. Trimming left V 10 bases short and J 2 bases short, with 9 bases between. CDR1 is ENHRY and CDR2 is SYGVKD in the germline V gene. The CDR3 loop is CATTVPGANVLTF. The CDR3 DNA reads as TGTGCCACTACAGTACCTGGGGCCAACGTCCTGACTTTC.

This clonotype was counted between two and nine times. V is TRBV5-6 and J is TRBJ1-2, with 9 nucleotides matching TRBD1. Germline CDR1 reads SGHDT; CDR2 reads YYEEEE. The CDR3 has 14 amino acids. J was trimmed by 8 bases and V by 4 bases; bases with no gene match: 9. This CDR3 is CASSPWDRERGYTF. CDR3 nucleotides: TGTGCCAGCAGCCCCTGGGACAGGGAACGCGGCTACACCTTC.

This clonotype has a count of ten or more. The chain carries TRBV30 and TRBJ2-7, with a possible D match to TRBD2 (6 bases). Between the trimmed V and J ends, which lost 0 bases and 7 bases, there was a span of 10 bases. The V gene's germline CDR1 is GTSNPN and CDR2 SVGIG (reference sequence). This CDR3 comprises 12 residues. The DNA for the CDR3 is TGTGCCTGGAGTGTTCTAGCGCGGGAGCAGTACTTC. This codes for CAWSVLAREQYF.

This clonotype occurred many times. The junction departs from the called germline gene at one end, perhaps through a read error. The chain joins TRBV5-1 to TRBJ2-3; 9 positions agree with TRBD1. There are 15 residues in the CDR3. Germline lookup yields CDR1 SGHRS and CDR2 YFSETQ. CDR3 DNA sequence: TGCGCCAGCAGGTTGGGACAGGGCCCCACAGATACGCAGTATTTT. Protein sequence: CASRLGQGPTDTQYF.

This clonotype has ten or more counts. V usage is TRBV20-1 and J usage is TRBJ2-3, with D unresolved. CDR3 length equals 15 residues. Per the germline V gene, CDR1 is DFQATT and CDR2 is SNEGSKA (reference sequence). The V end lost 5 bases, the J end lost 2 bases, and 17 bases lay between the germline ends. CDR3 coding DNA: TGCAGTGCTGGGGAAAACTGGCCCTCCACAGATACGCAGTATTTT. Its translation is CSAGENWPSTDTQYF.

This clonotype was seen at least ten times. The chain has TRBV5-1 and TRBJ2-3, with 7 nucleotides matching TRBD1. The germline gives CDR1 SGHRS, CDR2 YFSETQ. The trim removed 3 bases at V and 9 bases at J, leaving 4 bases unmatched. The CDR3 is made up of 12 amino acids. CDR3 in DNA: TGCGCCAGCAGCTCAAGACAGGGAACGCAGTATTTT. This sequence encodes CASSSRQGTQYF.

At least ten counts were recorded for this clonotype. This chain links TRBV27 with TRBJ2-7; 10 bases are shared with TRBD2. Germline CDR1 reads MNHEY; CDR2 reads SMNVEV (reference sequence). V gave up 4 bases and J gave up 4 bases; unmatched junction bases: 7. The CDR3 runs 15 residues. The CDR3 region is CASSSILAGEYEQYF. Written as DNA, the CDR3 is TGTGCCAGCAGTTCTATTCTAGCGGGAGAATACGAGCAGTACTTC.

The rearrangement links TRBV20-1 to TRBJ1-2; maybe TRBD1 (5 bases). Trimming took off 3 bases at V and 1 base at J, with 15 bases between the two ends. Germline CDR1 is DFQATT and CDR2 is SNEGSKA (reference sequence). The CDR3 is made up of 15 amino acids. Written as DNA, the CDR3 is TGCAGTGCTAGGCCCCCGGGGGACGGTAACTATGGCTACACCTTC. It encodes CSARPPGDGNYGYTF.

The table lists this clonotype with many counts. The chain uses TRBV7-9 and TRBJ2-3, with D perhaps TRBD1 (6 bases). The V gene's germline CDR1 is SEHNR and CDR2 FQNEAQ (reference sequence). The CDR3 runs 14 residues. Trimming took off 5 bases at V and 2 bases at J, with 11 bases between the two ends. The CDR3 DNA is TGTGCCAGCAGCCCAAGGACAGACACAGATACGCAGTATTTT. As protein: CASSPRTDTDTQYF. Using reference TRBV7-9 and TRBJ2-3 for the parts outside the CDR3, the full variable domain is DTGVSQNPRHKITKRGQNVTFRCDPISEHNRLYWYRQTLGQGPEFLTYFQNEAQLEKSRLLSDRFSAERPKGSFSTLEIQRTEQGDSAMYLCASSPRTDTDTQYFGPGTRLTVL.

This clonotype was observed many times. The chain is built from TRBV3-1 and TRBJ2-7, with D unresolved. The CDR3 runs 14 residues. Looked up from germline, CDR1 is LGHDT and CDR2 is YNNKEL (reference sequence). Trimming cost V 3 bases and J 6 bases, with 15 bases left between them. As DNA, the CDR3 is TGTGCCAGCAGCCAGGTTCTTGCCCCATCCGAGCAGTACTTC. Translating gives CASSQVLAPSEQYF.

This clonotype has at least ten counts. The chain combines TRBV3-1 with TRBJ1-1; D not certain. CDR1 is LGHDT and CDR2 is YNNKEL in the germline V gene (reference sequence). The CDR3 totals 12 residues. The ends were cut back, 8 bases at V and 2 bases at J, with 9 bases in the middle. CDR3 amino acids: CASAEINTEAFF. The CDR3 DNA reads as TGTGCCAGCGCCGAGATAAACACTGAAGCTTTCTTT.

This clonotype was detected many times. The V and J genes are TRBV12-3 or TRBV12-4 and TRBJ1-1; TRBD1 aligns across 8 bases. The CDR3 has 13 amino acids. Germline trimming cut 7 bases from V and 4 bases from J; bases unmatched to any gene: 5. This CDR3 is CASITTGGTEAFF. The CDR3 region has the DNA TGTGCCAGCATTACAACAGGGGGCACTGAAGCTTTCTTT.

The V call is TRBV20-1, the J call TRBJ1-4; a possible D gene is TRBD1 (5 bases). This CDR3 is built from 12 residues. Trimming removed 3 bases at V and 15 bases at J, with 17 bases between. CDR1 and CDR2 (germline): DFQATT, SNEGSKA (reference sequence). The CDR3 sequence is CSARAPGTSLFF. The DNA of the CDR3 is TGCAGTGCTAGGGCTCCCGGGACCTCCTTGTTTTTT.

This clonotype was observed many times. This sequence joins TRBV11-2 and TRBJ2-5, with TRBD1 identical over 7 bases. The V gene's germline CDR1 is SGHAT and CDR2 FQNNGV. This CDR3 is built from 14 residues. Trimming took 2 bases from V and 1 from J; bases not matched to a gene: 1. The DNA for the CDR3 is TGTGCCAGCAGCTTACGACAGGGCCAAGAGACCCAGTACTTC. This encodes CASSLRQGQETQYF.

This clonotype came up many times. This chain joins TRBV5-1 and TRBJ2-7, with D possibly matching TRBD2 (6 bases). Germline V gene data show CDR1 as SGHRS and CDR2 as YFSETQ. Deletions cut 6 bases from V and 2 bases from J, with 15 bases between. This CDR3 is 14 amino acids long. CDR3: CASTAGTSTYEQYF. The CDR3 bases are TGCGCCAGCACGGCCGGGACTTCCACCTACGAGCAGTACTTC.

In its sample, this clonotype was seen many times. The chain's CDR3 is CASSSLQGASSYNEQFF. The DNA for the CDR3 is TGTGCCAGCAGCTCTCTCCAGGGGGCTAGCTCCTACAATGAGCAGTTCTTC. The rearrangement uses TRBV11-2 and TRBJ2-1, with 8 bases matching TRBD1. CDR1 and CDR2 (germline): SGHAT, FQNNGV. This CDR3 has 17 residues. V trimming: 4 bases; J trimming: 0 bases; junction bases outside the gene matches: 8. The full variable domain, rest sourced from reference TRBV11-2 and TRBJ2-1, is EAGVAQSPRYKIIEKRQSVAFWCNPISGHATLYWYQQILGQGPKLLIQFQNNGVVDDSQLPKDRFSAERLKGVDSTLKIQPAKLEDSAVYLCASSSLQGASSYNEQFFGPGTRLTVL.

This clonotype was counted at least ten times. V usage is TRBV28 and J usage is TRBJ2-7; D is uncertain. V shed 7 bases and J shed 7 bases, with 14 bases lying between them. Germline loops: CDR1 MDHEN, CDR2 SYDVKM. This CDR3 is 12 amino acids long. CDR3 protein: CASMSSWAEQYF. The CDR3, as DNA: TGTGCCAGCATGAGTTCGTGGGCGGAGCAGTACTTC.

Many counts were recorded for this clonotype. The CDR3 spells CASRRDRGSGELFF. CDR3 nucleotide sequence: TGTGCCAGCAGGCGGGACAGGGGGTCCGGGGAGCTGTTTTTT. The gene calls are TRBV7-8 and TRBJ2-2; 11 bases map to TRBD1. After removal of 6 bases from V and 6 bases from J, the junction contained 3 bases not matched to a gene. CDR3 length equals 14 residues. The germline CDR1 and CDR2 sequences are SGHVS and FQNEAQ.

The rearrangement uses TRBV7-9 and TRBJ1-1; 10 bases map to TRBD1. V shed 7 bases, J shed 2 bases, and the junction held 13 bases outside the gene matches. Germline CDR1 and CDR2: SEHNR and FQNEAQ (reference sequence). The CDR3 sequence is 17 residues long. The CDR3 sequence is CASTSGPGQGSNTEAFF. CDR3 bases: TGTGCCAGCACCTCGGGACCGGGACAGGGGTCAAACACTGAAGCTTTCTTT.

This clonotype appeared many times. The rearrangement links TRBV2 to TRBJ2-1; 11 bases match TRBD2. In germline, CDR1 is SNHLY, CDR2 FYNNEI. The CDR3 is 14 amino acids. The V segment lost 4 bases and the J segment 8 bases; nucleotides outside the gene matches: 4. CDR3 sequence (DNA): TGTGCCAGCAGTGTAGCGGGAGGGGGGGATGAGCAGTTCTTC. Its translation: CASSVAGGGDEQFF. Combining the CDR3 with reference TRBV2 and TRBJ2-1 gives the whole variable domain EPEVTQTPSHQVTQMGQEVILRCVPISNHLYFYWYRQILGQKVEFLVSFYNNEISEKSEIFDDQFSVERPDGSNFTLKIRSTKLEDSAMYFCASSVAGGGDEQFFGPGTRLTVL.

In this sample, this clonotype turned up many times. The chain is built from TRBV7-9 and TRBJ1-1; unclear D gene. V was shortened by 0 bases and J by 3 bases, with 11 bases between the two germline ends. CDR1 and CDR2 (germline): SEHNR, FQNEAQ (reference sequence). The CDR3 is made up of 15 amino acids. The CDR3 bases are TGTGCCAGCAGCTTAGCCCGGAGCGGAGACACTGAAGCTTTCTTT. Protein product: CASSLARSGDTEAFF.